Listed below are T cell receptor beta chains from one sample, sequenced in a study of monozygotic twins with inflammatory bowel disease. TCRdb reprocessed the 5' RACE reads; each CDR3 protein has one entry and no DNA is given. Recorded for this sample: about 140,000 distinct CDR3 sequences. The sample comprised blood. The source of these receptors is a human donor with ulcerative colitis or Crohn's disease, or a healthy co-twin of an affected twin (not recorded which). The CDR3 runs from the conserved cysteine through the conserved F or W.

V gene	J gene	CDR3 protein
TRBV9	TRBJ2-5	CASSASPGTSGRRETQYF
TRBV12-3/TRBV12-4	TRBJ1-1	CASSKQGDTEAFF
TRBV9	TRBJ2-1	CASSVVGGGPHNEQFF
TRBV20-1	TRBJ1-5	CSAVQGASQPQHF
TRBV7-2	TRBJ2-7	CASSPGQAKGEQYF
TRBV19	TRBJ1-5	CASSPGTGANQPQHF
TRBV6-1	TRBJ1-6	CASSSDRGTSPLHF
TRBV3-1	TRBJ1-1	CASSQRDRGQNTEAFF
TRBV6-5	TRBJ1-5	CASSLQGPGDQPQHF
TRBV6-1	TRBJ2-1	CASSRVRGPPYNEQFF
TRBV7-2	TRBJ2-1	CASIPPGGTNEQFF
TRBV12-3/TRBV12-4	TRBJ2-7	CASSLRRIGAEQYF
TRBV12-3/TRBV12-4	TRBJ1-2	CASSPGAANYGYTF
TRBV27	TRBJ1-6	CASSPWTGSISSYNSPLHF
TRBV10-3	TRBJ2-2	CAISESPGLADANTGELFF
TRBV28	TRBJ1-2	CALRPSGNYGYTF
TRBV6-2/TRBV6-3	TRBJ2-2	CASRKGTSPNTGELFF
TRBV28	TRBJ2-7	CATGGLDTYEQYF
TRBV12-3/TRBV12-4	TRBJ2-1	CASSTGLAVYNEQFF
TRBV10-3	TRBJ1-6	CAISGGQADNSPLHF
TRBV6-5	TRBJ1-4	CASSYRSGQKRLLGKLFF
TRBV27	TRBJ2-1	CASSDNYNEQFF
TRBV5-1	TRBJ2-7	CASSLEGRVREQYF
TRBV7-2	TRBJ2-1	CASSFSGQGRNEQFF
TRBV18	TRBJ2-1	CASSPNRNNEQFF
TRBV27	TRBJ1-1	CASTLSIAKNTEAFF
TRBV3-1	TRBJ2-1	CASSPELSPGNEQFF
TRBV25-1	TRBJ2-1	CASSELYEQFF
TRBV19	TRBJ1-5	CASSTGTGRSNQPQHF
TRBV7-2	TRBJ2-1	CASTLLADDYNEQFF
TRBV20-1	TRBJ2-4	CSARSLAKNIQYF
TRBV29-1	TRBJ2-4	CSVARWGEKNIQYF
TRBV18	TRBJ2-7	CASSPLLKTSGDTYEQYF
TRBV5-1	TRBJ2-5	CASSFGGETQYF
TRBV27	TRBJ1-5	CASSPRTGGRPQHF
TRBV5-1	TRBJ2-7	CASSKGPYEQYF
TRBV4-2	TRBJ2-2	CASSQGLSGELFF
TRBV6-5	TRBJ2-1	CASSYPSKSGSSYNEQFF
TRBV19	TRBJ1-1	CASSIDRLKNTEAFF
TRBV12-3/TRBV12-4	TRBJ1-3	CASSPDTLSGNTIYF
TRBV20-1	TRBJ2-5	CSAPPGLEVSTQYF
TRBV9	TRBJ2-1	CASSVATPYNEQFF
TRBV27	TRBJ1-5	CASSFAGIDSQPQHF